What follows is one T cell receptor beta chain and its context. Its specificity is not known. Every donor contributed at least one pre-ART and at least two post-ART PBMC samples. Every specimen held between about 0.9-10 million cryopreserved PBMC. These were thawed and washed before DNA extraction. Sequencing used immunoSEQ v3.0 at survey level. TCRdb keeps only in-frame clones here, not all; method: immunoSEQ multiplex PCR. The sample includes tens of thousands of clones, approximately 96% of them seen just once. The sample comes from a study of long-term antiretroviral therapy in people with HIV. Points from the study as a whole: Clones expanded before ART dominated the repertoire at all time points.

J was trimmed by 6 bases and V by 8 bases; bases with no gene match: 10. Germline CDR1 and CDR2: MNHNS and SASEGT. The CDR3 is made up of 13 amino acids. The chain is built from TRBV6-1 and TRBJ2-7, with 7 bases fitting TRBD2. Source: unsorted PBMCs, taken 6.6 years after starting antiretroviral therapy. This sequence originates from a man aged 25-45 years with HIV. The CDR3 spells CASEGRELAEQYF. The CDR3 DNA sequence: TGTGCCAGCGAAGGGCGGGAGCTTGCCGAGCAGTACTTC.